This TCR beta chain appears in the sequencing data of a study of response to subunit inactivated influenza vaccine. In TCRdb, the RT-PCR reads were re-called with MiXCR into one record per CDR3 protein. This sample has about 620,000 distinct CDR3 sequences; around 10% occur once, and the top ten carry 9.5% to 12%. Another study also made use of these data, one on T cells expressing NK-cell markers. That paper adds: cDNA encoding TCR beta was synthesized via 5'RACE template switching incorporating UMIs. It was from sorted CD3+CD56+NKG2C+, CD3+CD56+NKG2C- and CD3+CD56-NKG2C+ T cells that TCR beta repertoires came. The sequencing cohort of eight donors included seven HCMV-seropositive individuals and one seronegative individual. Alpha-beta TCR T cells were the sole sorting target in several experiments, owing to an anti-gamma-delta TCR antibody. Several donors' CD3+CD56-NKG2C+ cells were dominated by the same clonotypes.

The sample consisted of PBMCs from blood, taken on the day of vaccination. The source is a man aged 45-65 years who received an inactivated influenza vaccine.

In nucleotides, the CDR3 is TGTGCCAGCAGCTTAGCCCTAGCGGGGGGTTACACAGATACGCAGTATTTT. Its translation is CASSLALAGGYTDTQYF. V gene TRBV7-2 combines with J gene TRBJ2-3; 11 bases are shared with TRBD2. CDR1 is SGHTA and CDR2 is FQGNSA in the germline V gene. This CDR3 is built from 17 residues. J gave up 2 bases and V 0 bases, and 4 bases lay outside the gene matches.